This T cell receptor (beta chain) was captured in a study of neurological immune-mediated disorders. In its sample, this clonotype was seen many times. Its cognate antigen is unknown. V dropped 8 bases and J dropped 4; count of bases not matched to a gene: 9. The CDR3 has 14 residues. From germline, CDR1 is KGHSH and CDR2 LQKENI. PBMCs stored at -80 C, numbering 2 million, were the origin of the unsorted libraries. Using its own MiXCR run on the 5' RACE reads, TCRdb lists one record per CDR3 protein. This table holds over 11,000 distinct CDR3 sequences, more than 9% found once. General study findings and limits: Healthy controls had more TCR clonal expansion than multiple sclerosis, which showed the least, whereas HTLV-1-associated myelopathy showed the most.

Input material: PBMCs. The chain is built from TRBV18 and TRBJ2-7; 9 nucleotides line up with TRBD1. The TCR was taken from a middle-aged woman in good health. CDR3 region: CASTPGQGKYEQYF. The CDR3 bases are TGTGCCAGCACGCCGGGACAGGGTAAATACGAGCAGTACTTC.